The T cell receptor (beta chain) under discussion was sequenced for a study of low-dose radiotherapy and immunotherapy resistance in tumors. About the study: Patients received cyclophosphamide 200 mg/m2 intravenously every two weeks, the day before radiation-immunotherapy.

This clonotype showed up many times. First-strand cDNA used TRAV- and TRBV-specific primers, covering alpha and beta chains. TCR amplification used 15 to 20 PCR cycles, a constant-region primer and a V-primer adapter. TCRdb re-called the reads with MiXCR, one entry per CDR3 protein. The sample lists under 70,000 distinct CDR3 sequences, roughly a quarter seen once, with about 6% in the top ten. Time point in this sample: before trial treatment. Every donor's regimen consisted of nivolumab, ipilimumab, aspirin, low-dose cyclophosphamide and low-dose radiotherapy. The sequenced sample was PBMCs, obtained before treatment. The TCR comes from a male donor with prostate cancer.

The CDR3 is CASSRSYEQYF. The CDR3 nucleotides read TGTGCCAGCAGCCGGTCCTACGAGCAGTACTTC. J is TRBJ2-7 and V is TRBV28, with D unresolved. The germline V and J ends were trimmed by 6 bases and 1 base, with 4 bases remaining between them. CDR3 size: 11 residues. The germline gives CDR1 MDHEN, CDR2 SYDVKM.